This T cell receptor (beta chain) was recovered during a study of T cells after yellow fever vaccination. One entry per CDR3 protein, called by TCRdb with MiXCR from the 5' RACE reads. The top ten hold 18% of the sample, which has 310,000 or so distinct CDR3 sequences, around 6.8% seen once. Trimming took 3 bases from V and 7 from J; bases not matched to a gene: 18. Germline V gene lookup returns CDR1 DFQATT and CDR2 SNEGSKA (reference sequence). CDR3 length equals 18 residues. Sequences were derived from PBMCs, sampled roughly 45 days after the first yellow fever vaccination. The TCR sequence derives from a young man who received the YFV17D yellow fever vaccine. The chain has TRBV20-1 and TRBJ2-3, with 11 positions matching TRBD2. This CDR3 is CSARGPSGGPLTDNTQYF. As DNA, the CDR3 is TGCAGTGCTAGGGGGCCTAGCGGGGGGCCCCTGACAGATAATACGCAGTATTTT.